Following are 14 T cell receptor beta chains from one sample sequenced in a study of cytomegalovirus exposure and HLA in healthy donors. The PCR had 60 Vbeta and 13 Jbeta primers. TCRdb's copy holds only in-frame clones and misses some; the assay was immunoSEQ multiplex PCR. The profile covers under 200,000 clones, with 65% to 90% appearing a single time and approximately 0.31% taken by the ten largest. The specimen sequenced was PBMCs. The receptors were sampled from a woman under 40 in good health and CMV-seronegative.

V gene TRBV6-6 combines with J gene TRBJ2-7; D gene ambiguous. The CDR3 consists of 15 residues. CDR1 is MNHNY and CDR2 is SVGAGI in the germline V gene (reference sequence). The ends were cut back, 7 bases at V and 2 bases at J, with 18 bases in the middle. This chain's CDR3 is CASKTYEQRTYEQYF. The CDR3 DNA reads TGTGCCAGCAAAACCTATGAACAGAGAACCTACGAGCAGTACTTC.

CDR3 in amino acids: CASSLKRTSGQETQYF. For the CDR3, the DNA is TGTGCCAGCAGCTTAAAACGGACTAGCGGTCAAGAGACCCAGTACTTC. This chain joins TRBV13 and TRBJ2-5; TRBD2 matches at 10 bases. CDR1 and CDR2 (germline): PRHDT, FYEKMQ (reference sequence). The CDR3 is made up of 16 amino acids. The ends lost 2 bases at V and 2 bases at J; junction bases unmatched: 5.

This chain links TRBV5-1 with TRBJ2-1, with 9 bases lining up with TRBD2. The CDR3 covers 15 residues. Losses at the gene ends were 2 bases for V and 8 bases for J; bases not matched to a gene: 8. CDR1 and CDR2 (germline): SGHRS, YFSETQ. The CDR3 DNA reads TGCGCCAGCAGCTTACTTAGCGGGAGTTTCCATGAGCAGTTCTTC. It translates to CASSLLSGSFHEQFF.

The chain uses TRBV5-4 and TRBJ1-4; 7 bases are shared with TRBD1. The V gene end was trimmed by 4 bases and the J gene end by 0 bases; junction bases not matched to a gene: 6. Germline V gene data show CDR1 as SGHNT and CDR2 as YYREEE (reference sequence). The CDR3 consists of 16 residues. CDR3: CASSQTGSATNEKLFF. CDR3 sequence (DNA): TGTGCCAGCAGCCAGACAGGGTCGGCAACTAATGAAAAACTGTTTTTT.

This chain connects TRBV6-1 to TRBJ2-2, with 8 bases that match TRBD2. Germline-derived CDR1 and CDR2 are MNHNS and SASEGT. The CDR3 consists of 16 residues. The J segment lost 4 bases and the V segment lost 3 bases, leaving 7 bases of the junction unmatched. The CDR3 DNA reads TGTGCCAGCAGTGATATAGCGGGAAGGGGCACCGGGGAGCTGTTTTTT. Translated: CASSDIAGRGTGELFF.

The chain joins TRBV21-1 to TRBJ1-5; the table's D gene call, TRBD1, was not cross checked with the DNA. TRBV21-1 corresponds to a pseudogene. CDR3 length: 16 residues. The DNA for the CDR3 is TGTGCCAGCAGCAAAAAGGACATGTATAGCAATCAGCCCCAGCATTTT. Protein sequence: CASSKKDMYSNQPQHF.

This clone showed up just a few times. V and J are TRBV7-9 and TRBJ1-1; D is unclear. CDR1 and CDR2 (germline): SEHNR, FQNEAQ (reference sequence). The ends were cut back, 5 bases at V and 4 bases at J, with 14 bases in the middle. There are 14 residues in the CDR3. CDR3 nucleotide sequence: TGTGCCAGCAGCGAAATACAGAGTCCCACTGAAGCTTTCTTT. Its translation: CASSEIQSPTEAFF.

This clone was observed once. The rearrangement uses TRBV6-6 and TRBJ2-5; tentative D call: TRBD2 (5 bases). The germline V and J ends were trimmed by 2 bases and 5 bases, with 12 bases remaining between them. Germline V gives CDR1 MNHNY, CDR2 SVGAGI (reference sequence). CDR3 length equals 14 residues. The CDR3 coding sequence is TGTGCCAGCAGTTACGAGGGTTTGAGGGAGACCCAGTACTTC. Its protein is CASSYEGLRETQYF.

This chain connects TRBV19 to TRBJ2-7; 8 bases are a match to TRBD2. From germline, CDR1 is LNHDA and CDR2 SQIVND (reference sequence). V lost 6 bases to trimming and J lost 4 bases; unmatched junction nucleotides: 5. This CDR3 comprises 13 residues. The CDR3 DNA reads TGTGCCAGTAGCTCCGGGAGGGCTTACGAGCAGTACTTC. Its translation: CASSSGRAYEQYF. The full variable domain, with the rest looked up from reference TRBV19 and TRBJ2-7, is DGGITQSPKYLFRKEGQNVTLSCEQNLNHDAMYWYRQDPGQGLRLIYYSQIVNDFQKGDIAEGYSVSREKKESFPLTVTSAQKNPTAFYLCASSSGRAYEQYFGPGTRLTVT.

V gene TRBV29-1 combines with J gene TRBJ1-4, with D hard to call. Per the germline V gene, CDR1 is SQVTM and CDR2 is ANQGSEA. V lost 6 bases and J 6 bases, leaving 14 bases between the germline ends. The CDR3 extends over 13 amino acids. The CDR3 region is CSVGSNVDEKLFF. As DNA, the CDR3 is TGCAGCGTAGGGAGCAACGTCGATGAAAAACTGTTTTTT.

This rearrangement joins TRBV4-1 to TRBJ2-1; 8 bases are shared with TRBD1. V lost 4 bases and J lost 8; bases outside the gene matches: 10. Germline CDR1 reads MGHRA; CDR2 reads YSYEKL. This CDR3 spans 15 amino acids. CDR3 region: CASSPGQGEGYEQFF. CDR3 bases: TGCGCCAGCAGCCCTGGACAGGGAGAAGGCTATGAGCAGTTCTTC.

The chain has TRBV4-1 and TRBJ1-2, with no clear D. V dropped 0 bases and J dropped 4 bases, with 15 bases sitting between them. The germline V gene has CDR1 MGHRA and CDR2 YSYEKL. The CDR3 is made up of 16 amino acids. CDR3 nucleotides: TGCGCCAGCAGCCAAGATTTTTCAGGCGCGCCCTATGGCTACACCTTC. It translates to CASSQDFSGAPYGYTF.

J is TRBJ2-7 and V is TRBV5-5; tentative D call: TRBD2 (6 bases). This CDR3 is built from 14 residues. Germline V gives CDR1 SGHKS, CDR2 YYEKEE (reference sequence). V lost 4 bases, J lost 0 bases, and 11 bases lay in between. For the CDR3, the DNA is TGTGCCAGCAGCCCTGGGGGGTTCTCCTACGAGCAGTACTTC. Amino acids: CASSPGGFSYEQYF.

This clone was picked up one time. The V call is TRBV30, the J call TRBJ2-2, with a weak D call TRBD1 (5 bases). CDR3 size: 11 residues. V was cut by 0 bases and J by 13 bases, with 9 bases left in between. CDR1 is GTSNPN and CDR2 is SVGIG in the germline V gene (reference sequence). The CDR3 here is CAWSVGEGLFF. DNA for the CDR3: TGTGCCTGGAGTGTAGGGGAAGGGCTGTTTTTT.